This TCR beta chain emerged from a study of regulatory T cells in long-lasting Graves disease. In this sample, this clonotype turned up many times. Time point specified: newly diagnosed GD, antithyroid drugs for less than 3 months. Following extraction of RNA from PBMCs, that RNA was used to make the TCR library. Arm-PCR of CDR3 regions with iRepertoire HTBI primers generated TCR beta libraries. TCRdb ran MiXCR on the multiplex PCR reads and lists one entry per CDR3 protein. The table lists 500,000 or so distinct CDR3 sequences, roughly 16% of them singletons, with roughly an eighth in the top ten. In addition, the sample was reused for a study of T cells in Graves' hyperthyroidism and ophthalmopathy. That work contributes: The study based diagnoses on clinical symptoms, serum thyroxine and TRAb, thyroid ultrasound and orbital computed tomography. The HTBI set primed first-round TCR CDR3 RT-PCR. Among clonotypes expanded in thyroid above 0.001, most were also found in blood.

This TCR came from a man aged 35 to 55 with Graves disease. The sequences come from peripheral blood mononuclear cells (PBMCs), collected at new diagnosis, from a patient treated with antithyroid drugs.

CDR3 coding DNA: TGTGCCATCAGTGAGTCGGGAGGGCCAAATGAGCAGTTCTTC. This codes for CAISESGGPNEQFF. The rearrangement links TRBV10-3 to TRBJ2-1; 7 positions agree with TRBD2. CDR3 length: 14 amino acids. Germline V gives CDR1 ENHRY, CDR2 SYGVKD. V gave up 0 bases and J gave up 7 bases; unmatched junction bases: 3.